These 24 T cell receptor beta chains were sequenced from one sample in a study of cytomegalovirus exposure and HLA in healthy donors. The primer mix had 60 Vbeta and 13 Jbeta primers. Libraries were prepared by immunoSEQ multiplex PCR; TCRdb keeps only in-frame clonotypes and omits some of them. Of over 90,000 clones listed, about 77% are singletons. The sample consisted of PBMCs. All receptors come from a woman aged 18-29 years in good health and CMV-seropositive.

The rearrangement links TRBV25-1 to TRBJ1-3; the D is unclear. Germline loops: CDR1 MGHDK, CDR2 SYGVNS. This CDR3 has 14 residues. The V end lost 8 bases, the J end lost 2 bases, and 13 bases lay between the germline ends. The CDR3 protein is CASSPLGPGNTIYF. The CDR3 bases are TGTGCCAGCTCCCCCCTTGGCCCTGGAAACACCATATATTTT. The whole variable domain, filled in from reference TRBV25-1 and TRBJ1-3, reads EADIYQTPRYLVIGTGKKITLECSQTMGHDKMYWYQQDPGMELHLIHYSYGVNSTEKGDLSSESTVSRIRTEHFPLTLESARPSHTSQYLCASSPLGPGNTIYFGEGSWLTVV.

The rearrangement links TRBV7-9 to TRBJ2-7, with 7 bases lining up with TRBD1. Losses at the gene ends were 1 base for V and 3 bases for J; bases not matched to a gene: 3. CDR1 is SEHNR and CDR2 is FQNEAQ in the germline V gene (reference sequence). CDR3 length: 14 residues. CDR3 nucleotide sequence: TGTGCCAGCAGCTTAGAGGCAGGGGGCTACGAGCAGTACTTC. The encoded protein is CASSLEAGGYEQYF. The whole variable domain, filled in from reference TRBV7-9 and TRBJ2-7, reads DTGVSQNPRHKITKRGQNVTFRCDPISEHNRLYWYRQTLGQGPEFLTYFQNEAQLEKSRLLSDRFSAERPKGSFSTLEIQRTEQGDSAMYLCASSLEAGGYEQYFGPGTRLTVT.

This clone was found a few times. One junction end does not reproduce the germline sequence, and a read error may be involved. The CDR3 nucleotides read TGTGCTAGCAGCCCCGACGGGGTTGCGGGGAATGAGCAGTTCTTC. As protein: CASSPDGVAGNEQFF. This chain links TRBV7-7 with TRBJ2-1; a possible D gene is TRBD2 (6 bases). CDR3 length equals 15 residues. Germline values: CDR1 SSHAT, CDR2 FNYEAQ (reference sequence).

This clone was counted only a few times. The rearrangement links TRBV25-1 to TRBJ2-5, with 8 positions matching TRBD1. Germline V gives CDR1 MGHDK, CDR2 SYGVNS. V trimming: 1 base; J trimming: 2 bases; junction bases outside the gene matches: 3. This CDR3 spans 15 amino acids. The CDR3: CASSEWTGKQETQYF. CDR3 DNA: TGTGCCAGCAGTGAATGGACAGGGAAACAAGAGACCCAGTACTTC.

J is TRBJ2-5 and V is TRBV9, with 9 bases identical to TRBD1. The CDR3 length is 14 residues. Germline-derived CDR1 and CDR2 are SGDLS and YYNGEE. With V trimmed by 0 bases and J by 5 bases, 2 bases remained unmatched. CDR3 sequence: CASSVGGTGETQYF. CDR3 sequence (DNA): TGTGCCAGCAGCGTAGGGGGGACAGGGGAGACCCAGTACTTC.

The V and J genes are TRBV6-1 and TRBJ2-2; D gene uncertain. V lost 2 bases to trimming and J lost 1 base, with 8 bases between them. Looked up from germline, CDR1 is MNHNS and CDR2 is SASEGT. The CDR3 runs 15 residues. The CDR3 is CASSESLRNTGELFF. In nucleotides, the CDR3 is TGTGCCAGCAGTGAATCCCTACGGAACACCGGGGAGCTGTTTTTT.

The sample holds one count of this clone. V usage is TRBV18 and J usage is TRBJ2-1; 9 bases agree with TRBD2. Trimming removed 0 bases from V and 6 bases from J; junction bases left unmatched: 3. Germline CDR1 KGHSH, CDR2 LQKENI. This CDR3 is 15 amino acids long. The CDR3, as DNA: TGTGCCAGCTCACCACCCCCTAGCGGGGCCAATGAGCAGTTCTTC. The encoded protein is CASSPPPSGANEQFF.

The chain links TRBV7-9 to TRBJ1-1, with 9 bases fitting TRBD1. CDR1 is SEHNR, CDR2 FQNEAQ, per germline (reference sequence). The ends lost 6 bases at V and 1 base at J; junction bases unmatched: 12. The CDR3 contains 17 residues. The CDR3 DNA follows: TGTGCCAGCAGTCACATTGGGACAGGGTACGGGAACACTGAAGCTTTCTTT. Residues: CASSHIGTGYGNTEAFF.

The chain uses TRBV5-1 and TRBJ2-5; TRBD1 aligns across 11 bases. Germline trimming cut 0 bases from V and 5 bases from J; bases unmatched to any gene: 6. This CDR3 has 16 residues. Germline loops: CDR1 SGHRS, CDR2 YFSETQ. CDR3 sequence: CASSLAGQGVWETQYF. The DNA for the CDR3 is TGCGCCAGCAGCTTGGCGGGACAGGGGGTTTGGGAGACCCAGTACTTC.

This clone appeared a single time. The V call is TRBV27, the J call TRBJ2-1; D remains ambiguous. With 4 bases removed from V and 5 bases from J, the gap between germline ends came to 6 bases. The CDR3 sequence is 12 residues long. Per the germline V gene, CDR1 is MNHEY and CDR2 is SMNVEV (reference sequence). The CDR3 DNA sequence: TGTGCCAGCAGTTCTGGGCACAATGAGCAGTTCTTC. Translation: CASSSGHNEQFF.

In DNA form, the CDR3 reads TGTGCCAGCATGGCCAGCGGCTATGGCTACACCTTC. Translation: CASMASGYGYTF. The chain joins TRBV2 to TRBJ1-2; D unresolved. CDR1 is SNHLY and CDR2 is FYNNEI in the germline V gene. The germline V and J ends were trimmed by 7 bases and 4 bases, with 10 bases remaining between them. This CDR3 contains 12 residues.

This chain joins TRBV10-3 and TRBJ1-1, with D unresolved. The CDR3 totals 14 residues. Trimming stripped 3 bases from V and 1 base from J, with 9 bases between. Germline V lookup: CDR1 ENHRY, CDR2 SYGVKD. CDR3 amino acids: CAISDFFSNTEAFF. As DNA, the CDR3 is TGTGCCATCAGTGACTTCTTCTCGAACACTGAAGCTTTCTTT.

V gene TRBV18 combines with J gene TRBJ2-3, with a possible D match to TRBD1 (5 bases). The CDR3 is 14 residues long. Germline V gene data show CDR1 as KGHSH and CDR2 as LQKENI. Trimming left V 1 base short and J 2 bases short, with 7 bases between. CDR3 loop: CASSPRQFTDTQYF. Here the CDR3 DNA reads TGTGCCAGCTCACCACGACAGTTCACAGATACGCAGTATTTT.

This chain links TRBV28 with TRBJ2-1, with 12 bases aligning to TRBD2. The length of the CDR3 is 14 residues. In germline, CDR1 is MDHEN, CDR2 SYDVKM. Trimming cost V 6 bases and J 15 bases; bases outside gene matches: 12. CDR3 amino acids: CASRKQRLAGVWFF. The CDR3 coding sequence is TGTGCCAGCAGAAAACAGCGACTAGCGGGAGTTTGGTTCTTC.

This sequence joins TRBV6-1 and TRBJ2-5; D might be TRBD2 (6 bases). CDR1 is MNHNS, CDR2 SASEGT, per germline. V was cut by 1 base and J by 2 bases, with 14 bases left in between. This CDR3 is 16 amino acids long. The CDR3 sequence: CASSEVVGGEQETQYF. CDR3 coding DNA: TGTGCCAGCAGTGAAGTGGTGGGGGGAGAGCAAGAGACCCAGTACTTC.

V is TRBV7-2 and J is TRBJ2-5, with D uncertain. This CDR3 region has 13 residues. The V gene's germline CDR1 is SGHTA and CDR2 FQGNSA. Trimming shortened V by 5 bases and J by 5 bases, and 12 bases separated the two germline ends. In DNA form, the CDR3 reads TGTGCCAGCAGCGCAATTCCAGTGGAGACCCAGTACTTC. It is translated as CASSAIPVETQYF.

The chain carries TRBV5-1 and TRBJ1-1; 10 bases agree with TRBD1. The CDR3 has 13 amino acids. The V gene end was trimmed by 5 bases and the J gene end by 4 bases; junction bases not matched to a gene: 2. Germline V gives CDR1 SGHRS, CDR2 YFSETQ. The CDR3 reads CASRRTGGTEAFF. In DNA form, the CDR3 reads TGCGCCAGCAGACGGACAGGGGGCACTGAAGCTTTCTTT.

This rearrangement joins TRBV7-6 to TRBJ1-2, with 8 bases that match TRBD1. The CDR3 sequence is 13 residues long. V lost 0 bases to trimming and J lost 8 bases; unmatched junction nucleotides: 2. Germline lookup yields CDR1 SGHVS and CDR2 FNYEAQ. CDR3 in amino acids: CASSLARGQGYTF. DNA for the CDR3: TGTGCCAGCAGCTTAGCCAGGGGGCAAGGCTACACCTTC.

V usage is TRBV6-1 and J usage is TRBJ2-6, with 7 positions matching TRBD1. Trimming took 4 bases from V and 4 from J; bases not matched to a gene: 10. The CDR3 runs to 17 residues. Germline CDR1 and CDR2: MNHNS and SASEGT. This chain's CDR3 is CASSVGARGRGANVLTF. The CDR3, as DNA: TGTGCCAGCAGTGTGGGCGCCAGGGGGAGAGGGGCCAACGTCCTGACTTTC.

The V call is TRBV7-2, the J call TRBJ2-5; D might be TRBD2 (6 bases). The length of the CDR3 is 14 residues. In germline, CDR1 is SGHTA, CDR2 FQGNSA. V was shortened by 2 bases and J by 2 bases, with 9 bases between the two germline ends. This chain's CDR3 is CASSLRSGQETQYF. CDR3 nucleotides: TGTGCCAGCAGCTTACGGAGCGGGCAAGAGACCCAGTACTTC.

Here the CDR3 reads CASSESKSSGITDTQYF. The CDR3 DNA sequence: TGTGCCAGCAGTGAATCGAAGTCTAGCGGGATAACAGATACGCAGTATTTT. The chain recombines TRBV2 with TRBJ2-3; 9 nucleotides agree with TRBD2. The length of the CDR3 is 17 residues. Per the germline V gene, CDR1 is SNHLY and CDR2 is FYNNEI. Germline trimming cut 2 bases from V and 3 bases from J; bases unmatched to any gene: 9.

The CDR3 region is CASTQPGQVNTEAFF. The CDR3 DNA sequence: TGTGCCAGCACTCAGCCGGGACAGGTGAACACTGAAGCTTTCTTT. This chain uses TRBV7-8 with TRBJ1-1; TRBD1 aligns across 8 bases. V lost 7 bases, J lost 0 bases, and 7 bases stayed unmatched. Germline values: CDR1 SGHVS, CDR2 FQNEAQ. The CDR3 extends over 15 amino acids.

CDR3 region: CASSQGAQHTLPNYGYTF. CDR3 DNA sequence: TGTGCCAGCAGCCAAGGGGCCCAACACACACTTCCTAACTATGGCTACACCTTC. The rearrangement joins TRBV4-2 to TRBJ1-2, with D unclear. The germline V gene has CDR1 LGHNA and CDR2 YNFKEQ. This CDR3 comprises 18 residues. Trimming pared 1 base from V and 0 bases from J, leaving 18 bases between.

There are a few counts of this clone. This chain uses TRBV29-1 with TRBJ2-3, with TRBD1 matching 7 bases. This CDR3 comprises 14 residues. Per the germline V gene, CDR1 is SQVTM and CDR2 is ANQGSEA. Trimming cost V 5 bases and J 2 bases; bases outside gene matches: 7. The CDR3 here is CSVIQGLDTDTQYF. The CDR3 bases are TGCAGCGTTATACAGGGGTTGGACACAGATACGCAGTATTTT.